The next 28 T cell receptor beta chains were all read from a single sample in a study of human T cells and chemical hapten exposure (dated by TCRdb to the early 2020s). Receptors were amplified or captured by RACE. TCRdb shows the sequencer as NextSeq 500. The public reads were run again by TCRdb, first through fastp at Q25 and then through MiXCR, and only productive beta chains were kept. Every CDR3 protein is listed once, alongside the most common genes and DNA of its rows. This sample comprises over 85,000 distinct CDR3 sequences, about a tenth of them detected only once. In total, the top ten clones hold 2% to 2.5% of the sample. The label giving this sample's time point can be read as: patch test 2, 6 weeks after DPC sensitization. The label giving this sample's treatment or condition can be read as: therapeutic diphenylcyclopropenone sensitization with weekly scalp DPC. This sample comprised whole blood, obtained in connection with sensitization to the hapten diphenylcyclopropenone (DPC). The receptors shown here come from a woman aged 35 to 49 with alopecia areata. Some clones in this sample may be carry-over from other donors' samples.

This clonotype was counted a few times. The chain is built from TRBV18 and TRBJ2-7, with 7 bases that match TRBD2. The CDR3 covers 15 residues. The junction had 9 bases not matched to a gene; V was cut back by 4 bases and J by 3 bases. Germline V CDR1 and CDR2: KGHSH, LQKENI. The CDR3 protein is CASSQEAGAGYEQYF. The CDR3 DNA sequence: TGTGCCAGCTCACAAGAGGCGGGAGCGGGCTACGAGCAGTACTTC.

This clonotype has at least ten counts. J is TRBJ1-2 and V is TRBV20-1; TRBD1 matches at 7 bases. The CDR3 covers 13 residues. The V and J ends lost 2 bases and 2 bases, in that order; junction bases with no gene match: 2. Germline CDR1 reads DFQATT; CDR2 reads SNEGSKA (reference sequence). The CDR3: CSARRGQNYGYTF. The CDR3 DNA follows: TGCAGTGCTAGACGGGGACAGAACTATGGCTACACCTTC.

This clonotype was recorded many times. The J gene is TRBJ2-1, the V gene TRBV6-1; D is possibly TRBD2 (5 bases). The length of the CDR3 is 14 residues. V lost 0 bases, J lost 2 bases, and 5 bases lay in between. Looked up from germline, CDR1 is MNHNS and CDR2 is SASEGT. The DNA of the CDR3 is TGTGCCAGCAGTGAAGCGAGGGCCTACAATGAGCAGTTCTTC. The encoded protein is CASSEARAYNEQFF.

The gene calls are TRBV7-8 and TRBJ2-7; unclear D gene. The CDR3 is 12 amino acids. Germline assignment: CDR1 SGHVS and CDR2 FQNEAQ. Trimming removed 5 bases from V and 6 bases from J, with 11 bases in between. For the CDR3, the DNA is TGTGCCAGCAGCCCGCAAGTCCGCGAGCAGTACTTC. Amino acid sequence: CASSPQVREQYF. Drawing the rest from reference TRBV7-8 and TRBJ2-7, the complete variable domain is GAGVSQSPRYKVAKRGQDVALRCDPISGHVSLFWYQQALGQGPEFLTYFQNEAQLDKSGLPSDRFFAERPEGSVSTLKIQRTQQEDSAVYLCASSPQVREQYFGPGTRLTVT.

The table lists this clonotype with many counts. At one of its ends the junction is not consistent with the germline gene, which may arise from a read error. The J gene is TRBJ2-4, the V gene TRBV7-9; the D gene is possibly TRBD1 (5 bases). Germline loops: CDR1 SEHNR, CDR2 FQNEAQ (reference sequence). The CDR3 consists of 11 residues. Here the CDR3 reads CAKQAGQSYDF. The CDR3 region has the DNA TGTGCCAAACAGGCTGGGCAGTCTTACGACTTC.

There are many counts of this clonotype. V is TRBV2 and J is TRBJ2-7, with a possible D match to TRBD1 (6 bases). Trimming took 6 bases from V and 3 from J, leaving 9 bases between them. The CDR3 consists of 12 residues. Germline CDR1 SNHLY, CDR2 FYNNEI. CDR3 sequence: CASSRQDYEQYF. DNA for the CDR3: TGTGCCAGCAGCCGACAGGACTACGAGCAGTACTTC.

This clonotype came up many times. CDR3 residues: CASSQEDGELFF. The CDR3 DNA follows: TGCGCCAGCAGCCAAGAAGACGGGGAGCTGTTTTTT. The chain employs TRBV4-3 and TRBJ2-2; D is unclear. Germline values: CDR1 LGHNA, CDR2 YSLEER. Deletions cut 0 bases from V and 7 bases from J, with 3 bases between. This CDR3 is built from 12 residues.

This chain's CDR3 is CASSTGPAPYNEQFF. The CDR3 DNA reads TGTGCCAGCAGCACCGGGCCCGCCCCCTACAATGAGCAGTTCTTC. The chain carries TRBV5-4 and TRBJ2-1; no reliable D call. From germline, CDR1 is SGHNT and CDR2 YYREEE (reference sequence). CDR3 size: 15 residues. V was trimmed by 4 bases and J by 2 bases, leaving 13 bases between them.

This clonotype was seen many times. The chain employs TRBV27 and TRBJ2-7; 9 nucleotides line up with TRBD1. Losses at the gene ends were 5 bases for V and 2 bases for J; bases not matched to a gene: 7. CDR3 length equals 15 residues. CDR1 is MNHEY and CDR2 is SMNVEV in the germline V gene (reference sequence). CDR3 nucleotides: TGTGCCAGCAGTCTTACCGGGACAGGGACCTACGAGCAGTACTTC. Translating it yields CASSLTGTGTYEQYF.

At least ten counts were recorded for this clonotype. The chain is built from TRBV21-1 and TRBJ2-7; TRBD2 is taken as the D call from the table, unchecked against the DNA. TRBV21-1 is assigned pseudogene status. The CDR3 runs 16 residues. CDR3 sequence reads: CASSKEVAGGFYEQYF. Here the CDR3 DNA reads TGTGCCAGCAGCAAAGAAGTAGCGGGCGGCTTCTACGAGCAGTACTTC.

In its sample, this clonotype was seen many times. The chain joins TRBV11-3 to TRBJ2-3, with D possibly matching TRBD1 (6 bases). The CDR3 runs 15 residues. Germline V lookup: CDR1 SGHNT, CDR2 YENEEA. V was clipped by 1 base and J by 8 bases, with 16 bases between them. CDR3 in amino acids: CASSLVGQGSSTQYF. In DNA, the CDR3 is TGTGCCAGCAGCTTAGTGGGCCAGGGGTCGAGTACGCAGTATTTT.

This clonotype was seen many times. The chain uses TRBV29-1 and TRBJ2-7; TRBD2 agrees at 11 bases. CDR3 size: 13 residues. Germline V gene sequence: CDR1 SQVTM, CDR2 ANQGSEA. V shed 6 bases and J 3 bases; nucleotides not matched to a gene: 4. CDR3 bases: TGCAGCGTCCCCGGGACTAGCGGCTACGAGCAGTACTTC. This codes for CSVPGTSGYEQYF.

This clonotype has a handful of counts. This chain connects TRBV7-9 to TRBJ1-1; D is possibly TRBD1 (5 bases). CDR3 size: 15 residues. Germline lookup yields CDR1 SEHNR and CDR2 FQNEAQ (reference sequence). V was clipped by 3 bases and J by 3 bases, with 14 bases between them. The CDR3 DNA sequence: TGTGCCAGCAGCTTTTGGGGGGAGAAGGACACTGAAGCTTTCTTT. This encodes CASSFWGEKDTEAFF.

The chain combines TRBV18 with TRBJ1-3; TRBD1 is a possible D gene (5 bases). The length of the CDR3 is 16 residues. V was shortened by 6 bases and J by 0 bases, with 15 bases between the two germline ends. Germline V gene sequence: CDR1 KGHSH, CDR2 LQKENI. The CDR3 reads CASSRTRGDSGNTIYF. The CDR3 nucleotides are TGTGCCAGCTCGCGAACTAGGGGAGACTCTGGAAACACCATATATTTT.

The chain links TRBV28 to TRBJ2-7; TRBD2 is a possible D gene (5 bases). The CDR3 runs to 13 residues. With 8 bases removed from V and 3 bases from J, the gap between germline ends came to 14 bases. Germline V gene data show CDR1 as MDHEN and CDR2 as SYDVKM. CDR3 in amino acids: CASLGRPIYEQYF. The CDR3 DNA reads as TGTGCCAGCTTGGGGAGACCTATCTACGAGCAGTACTTC. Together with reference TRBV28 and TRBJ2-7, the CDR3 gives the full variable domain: DVKVTQSSRYLVKRTGEKVFLECVQDMDHENMFWYRQDPGLGLRLIYFSYDVKMKEKGDIPEGYSVSREKKERFSLILESASTNQTSMYLCASLGRPIYEQYFGPGTRLTVT.

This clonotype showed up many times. The CDR3: CASRVGGTGGELFF. The CDR3 region has the DNA TGTGCCAGCAGAGTGGGAGGGACCGGCGGGGAGCTGTTTTTT. The V and J genes are TRBV5-4 and TRBJ2-2, with 7 bases lining up with TRBD2. The germline CDR1 and CDR2 sequences are SGHNT and YYREEE (reference sequence). The CDR3 has 14 amino acids. Germline trimming cut 5 bases from V and 7 bases from J; bases unmatched to any gene: 8.

This CDR3 is CAISEGASGDSPLHF. CDR3 coding DNA: TGTGCCATCAGTGAGGGGGCTTCGGGGGATTCACCCCTCCACTTT. The V call is TRBV10-3, the J call TRBJ1-6; D possibly corresponds to TRBD1 (5 bases). V was clipped by 2 bases and J by 8 bases, with 13 bases between them. CDR3 length: 15 amino acids. The germline V gene has CDR1 ENHRY and CDR2 SYGVKD.

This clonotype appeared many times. The CDR3: CASSLGGTGFTDTQYF. CDR3 nucleotide sequence: TGTGCCAGCAGCTTAGGCGGGACAGGATTCACAGATACGCAGTATTTT. The chain is built from TRBV7-3 and TRBJ2-3; 8 bases are shared with TRBD1. The germline V gene encodes CDR1 SGHTA and CDR2 FQGTGA. The junction had 6 bases not matched to a gene; V was cut back by 2 bases and J by 2 bases. The CDR3 is 16 amino acids. Drawing the rest from reference TRBV7-3 and TRBJ2-3, the complete variable domain is GAGVSQTPSNKVTEKGKYVELRCDPISGHTALYWYRQSLGQGPEFLIYFQGTGAADDSGLPNDRFFAVRPEGSVSTLKIQRTERGDSAVYLCASSLGGTGFTDTQYFGPGTRLTVL.

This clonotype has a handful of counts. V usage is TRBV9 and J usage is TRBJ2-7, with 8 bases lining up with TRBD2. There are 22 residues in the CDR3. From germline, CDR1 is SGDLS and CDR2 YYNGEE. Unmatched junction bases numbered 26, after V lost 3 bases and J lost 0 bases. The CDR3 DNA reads TGTGCCAGCAGCGGTAAGGAAAAGGGTAGCGGGAACCCTCACCCGAGCTCCTACGAGCAGTACTTC. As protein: CASSGKEKGSGNPHPSSYEQYF.

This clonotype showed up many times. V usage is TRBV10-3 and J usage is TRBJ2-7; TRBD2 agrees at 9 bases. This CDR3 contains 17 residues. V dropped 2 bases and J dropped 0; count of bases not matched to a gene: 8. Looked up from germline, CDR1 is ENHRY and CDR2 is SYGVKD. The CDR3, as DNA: TGTGCCATCAGTGAGACTTTAGCGGGAGTGACCTCCTACGAGCAGTACTTC. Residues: CAISETLAGVTSYEQYF.

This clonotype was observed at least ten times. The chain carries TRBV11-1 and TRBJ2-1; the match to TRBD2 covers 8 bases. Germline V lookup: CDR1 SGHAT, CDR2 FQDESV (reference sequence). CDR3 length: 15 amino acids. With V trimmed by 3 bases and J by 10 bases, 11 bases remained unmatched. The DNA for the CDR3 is TGTGCCAGCAGCTTGGCAGCGGGAGTCCTCGGGGAGCAGTTCTTC. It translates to CASSLAAGVLGEQFF.

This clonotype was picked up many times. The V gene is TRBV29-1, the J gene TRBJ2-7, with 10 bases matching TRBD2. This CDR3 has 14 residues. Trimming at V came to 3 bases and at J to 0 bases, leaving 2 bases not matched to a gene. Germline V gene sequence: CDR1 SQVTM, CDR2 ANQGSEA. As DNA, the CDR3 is TGCAGCGTTGAGGGACTAGCGAGCTCCTACGAGCAGTACTTC. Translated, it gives CSVEGLASSYEQYF.

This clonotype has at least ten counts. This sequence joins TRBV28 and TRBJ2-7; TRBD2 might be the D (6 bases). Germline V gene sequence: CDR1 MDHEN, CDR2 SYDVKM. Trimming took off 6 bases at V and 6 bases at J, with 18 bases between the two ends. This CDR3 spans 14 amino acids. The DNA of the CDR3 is TGTGCCAGCAGCCTCCAGGGAGGAGGGCGCGAGCAGTACTTC. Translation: CASSLQGGGREQYF.

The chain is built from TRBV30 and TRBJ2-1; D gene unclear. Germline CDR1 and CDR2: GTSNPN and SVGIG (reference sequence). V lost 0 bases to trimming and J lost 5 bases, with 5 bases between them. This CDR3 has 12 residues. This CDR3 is CAWSVWNNEQFF. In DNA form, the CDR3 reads TGTGCCTGGAGTGTATGGAACAATGAGCAGTTCTTC.

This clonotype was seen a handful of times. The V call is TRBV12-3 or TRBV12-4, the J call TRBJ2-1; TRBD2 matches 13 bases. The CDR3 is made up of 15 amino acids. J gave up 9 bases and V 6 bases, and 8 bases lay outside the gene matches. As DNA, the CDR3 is TGTGCCAGCAGGCCAACTAGCGGGAGGGCCATTGAGCAGTTCTTC. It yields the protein CASRPTSGRAIEQFF.

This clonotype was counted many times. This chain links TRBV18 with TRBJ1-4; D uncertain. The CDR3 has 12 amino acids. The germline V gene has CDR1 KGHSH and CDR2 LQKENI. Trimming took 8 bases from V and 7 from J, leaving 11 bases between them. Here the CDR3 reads CASKGGPEKLFF. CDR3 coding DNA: TGTGCCAGCAAAGGCGGACCTGAAAAACTGTTTTTT. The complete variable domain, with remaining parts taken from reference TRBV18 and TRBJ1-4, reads NAGVMQNPRHLVRRRGQEARLRCSPMKGHSHVYWYRQLPEEGLKFMVYLQKENIIDESGMPKERFSAEFPKEGPSILRIQQVVRGDSAAYFCASKGGPEKLFFGSGTQLSVL.

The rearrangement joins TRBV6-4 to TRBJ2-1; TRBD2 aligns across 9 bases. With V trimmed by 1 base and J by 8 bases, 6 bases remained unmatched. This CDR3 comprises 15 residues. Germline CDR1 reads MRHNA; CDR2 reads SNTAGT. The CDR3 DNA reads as TGTGCCAGCAGTGACTTAGCGGGAGTTGCCTATGAGCAGTTCTTC. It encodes CASSDLAGVAYEQFF.

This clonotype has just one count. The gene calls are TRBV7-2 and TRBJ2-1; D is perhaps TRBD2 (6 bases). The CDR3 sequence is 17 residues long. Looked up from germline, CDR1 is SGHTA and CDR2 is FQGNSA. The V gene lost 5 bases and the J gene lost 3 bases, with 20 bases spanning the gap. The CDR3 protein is CASSLNAGPVLYNEQFF. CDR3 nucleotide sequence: TGTGCCAGCAGCCTAAACGCGGGACCCGTACTCTACAATGAGCAGTTCTTC.